Below are 23 T cell receptor beta chains sequenced from a single sample in a study of long-term antiretroviral therapy in people with HIV (dated 2022 in TCRdb). The immunoSEQ hsTCRB v3.0 assay was used at survey level resolution for TRB variable region sequencing. Imported from immuneACCESS, the table was reduced by TCRdb to in-frame sequences with V and J called. These copies leave out some clones; in studies compared against another copy, an unresolved V gene accounts for under half, and the cause of the remainder is not known. In all, the sample holds 30,000 to 40,000 clones, and around four fifths of those were seen once. The ten largest clones represent roughly 8.6% of the sample. Sequencing was performed on unsorted PBMCs, taken 0.4 years before starting antiretroviral therapy. The origin of the receptors is a man between 18 and 35 years old with HIV.

The V and J genes are TRBV7-3 and TRBJ1-2; tentatively, D is TRBD1 (5 bases). Trimming shortened V by 5 bases and J by 8 bases, and 15 bases separated the two germline ends. The germline CDR1 and CDR2 sequences are SGHTA and FQGTGA. CDR3 size: 13 residues. CDR3 nucleotides: TGTGCCAGCAGCGCCGGTGGGGGGGGAGGCTACACCTTC. It yields the protein CASSAGGGGGYTF.

This clone was observed a handful of times. This rearrangement joins TRBV5-1 to TRBJ2-7; D may correspond to TRBD1 or TRBD2 (6 bases each). Trimming removed 4 bases at V and 7 bases at J, with 24 bases between. In germline, CDR1 is SGHRS, CDR2 YFSETQ. The CDR3 extends over 16 amino acids. CDR3 region: CASSPSPGATYYEQYF. As DNA, the CDR3 is TGCGCCAGCAGCCCATCCCCGGGGGCTACGTACTATGAGCAGTACTTC.

V is TRBV7-2 and J is TRBJ2-3; D ambiguous. In germline, CDR1 is SGHTA, CDR2 FQGNSA. The CDR3 covers 14 residues. Trimming removed 2 bases from V and 0 bases from J, with 6 bases in between. The CDR3: CASSLRQSTDTQYF. In nucleotides, the CDR3 is TGTGCCAGCAGCTTACGCCAGAGCACAGATACGCAGTATTTT.

The chain recombines TRBV28 with TRBJ2-2; D unresolved. Germline assignment: CDR1 MDHEN and CDR2 SYDVKM. The V gene lost 3 bases and the J gene lost 7 bases, with 12 bases spanning the gap. The CDR3 has 14 amino acids. Written as DNA, the CDR3 is TGTGCCAGCAGTTTGGGTGGGAATGGCGGGGAGCTGTTTTTT. As protein: CASSLGGNGGELFF.

This chain joins TRBV7-2 and TRBJ1-1, with no clear D. The CDR3 totals 13 residues. V gave up 5 bases and J gave up 4 bases, with 11 bases separating them. The germline V gene has CDR1 SGHTA and CDR2 FQGNSA. The chain's CDR3 is CASSPLAVTEAFF. Here the CDR3 DNA reads TGTGCCAGCAGCCCTTTGGCTGTCACTGAAGCTTTCTTT.

The rearrangement links TRBV19 to TRBJ1-2, with D possibly being TRBD1 (5 bases). Germline CDR1 is LNHDA and CDR2 is SQIVND (reference sequence). Trimming pared 3 bases from V and 0 bases from J, leaving 11 bases between. This CDR3 comprises 15 residues. The CDR3 sequence: CASSIFGGANYGYTF. The CDR3 DNA reads TGTGCCAGTAGTATCTTTGGAGGGGCTAACTATGGCTACACCTTC.

The V and J genes are TRBV7-9 and TRBJ2-7; D call uncertain. V lost 5 bases and J 3 bases, leaving 11 bases between the germline ends. CDR1 SEHNR and CDR2 FQNEAQ come from the germline V gene (reference sequence). The CDR3 loop spans 13 amino acids. The CDR3 region has the DNA TGTGCCAGCAGCCCCCCACTTCGCTACGAGCAGTACTTC. This translates into CASSPPLRYEQYF. The entire variable domain, with the rest obtained from reference TRBV7-9 and TRBJ2-7, is as follows: DTGVSQNPRHKITKRGQNVTFRCDPISEHNRLYWYRQTLGQGPEFLTYFQNEAQLEKSRLLSDRFSAERPKGSFSTLEIQRTEQGDSAMYLCASSPPLRYEQYFGPGTRLTVT.

The DNA for the CDR3 is TGTGCCAGCAGCGTCCAAAGACTAGCGGAGGGAGACAATGAGCAGTTCTTC. This translates into CASSVQRLAEGDNEQFF. The chain has TRBV9 and TRBJ2-1; 9 bases map to TRBD2. From germline, CDR1 is SGDLS and CDR2 YYNGEE. The length of the CDR3 is 17 residues. J gave up 5 bases and V 2 bases, and 11 bases lay outside the gene matches.

V usage is TRBV5-8 and J usage is TRBJ1-5; the D gene is possibly TRBD1 (6 bases). CDR3 length: 17 residues. With 4 bases removed from V and 1 base from J, the gap between germline ends came to 18 bases. CDR1 is SGHTS, CDR2 YDEGEE, per germline. CDR3 DNA sequence: TGTGCCAGCAGCCCCGGGATACAGGGAGGGAGCAATCAGCCCCAGCATTTT. It is translated as CASSPGIQGGSNQPQHF. Based on the CDR3 plus reference TRBV5-8 and TRBJ1-5, the full variable domain is EAGVTQSPTHLIKTRGQQATLRCSPISGHTSVYWYQQALGLGLQFLLWYDEGEERNRGNFPPRFSGRQFPNYSSELNVNALELEDSALYLCASSPGIQGGSNQPQHFGDGTRLSIL.

This clone was recorded a few times. The chain has TRBV6-5 and TRBJ2-2; D is undetermined. Germline V lookup: CDR1 MNHEY, CDR2 SVGAGI. V lost 5 bases, J lost 6 bases, and 10 bases lay in between. This CDR3 contains 13 residues. CDR3 residues: CASSPSLPGELFF. For the CDR3, the DNA is TGTGCCAGCAGTCCCTCTCTTCCCGGGGAGCTGTTTTTT.

The chain carries TRBV19 and TRBJ2-3; D uncertain. With 3 bases removed from V and 2 bases from J, the gap between germline ends came to 15 bases. The V gene's germline CDR1 is LNHDA and CDR2 SQIVND (reference sequence). This CDR3 region has 16 residues. CDR3 loop: CASSIGAVPFTDTQYF. The CDR3 nucleotides read TGTGCCAGTAGTATCGGCGCGGTTCCTTTCACAGATACGCAGTATTTT. The complete variable domain, with remaining parts taken from reference TRBV19 and TRBJ2-3, reads DGGITQSPKYLFRKEGQNVTLSCEQNLNHDAMYWYRQDPGQGLRLIYYSQIVNDFQKGDIAEGYSVSREKKESFPLTVTSAQKNPTAFYLCASSIGAVPFTDTQYFGPGTRLTVL.

This sequence joins TRBV11-3 and TRBJ2-2, with D perhaps TRBD2 (5 bases). Germline CDR1 reads SGHNT; CDR2 reads YENEEA. V lost 0 bases to trimming and J lost 5 bases, with 7 bases between them. The CDR3 length is 14 residues. The DNA of the CDR3 is TGTGCCAGCAGCTTAGATCCGGGAACCGGGGAGCTGTTTTTT. Translated: CASSLDPGTGELFF. Looking up the rest from reference TRBV11-3 and TRBJ2-2 gives the full variable domain: EAGVVQSPRYKIIEKKQPVAFWCNPISGHNTLYWYLQNLGQGPELLIRYENEEAVDDSQLPKDRFSAERLKGVDSTLKIQPAELGDSAVYLCASSLDPGTGELFFGEGSRLTVL.

V usage is TRBV7-2 and J usage is TRBJ2-2; possible D gene TRBD1, 6 bases. The CDR3 extends over 17 amino acids. Germline loops: CDR1 SGHTA, CDR2 FQGNSA. The ends were cut back, 5 bases at V and 6 bases at J, with 22 bases in the middle. For the CDR3, the DNA is TGTGCCAGCAGCCCTAGAACAGGGTTAATTATGTCCGGGGAGCTGTTTTTT. Protein sequence: CASSPRTGLIMSGELFF.

The gene calls are TRBV5-1 and TRBJ2-7; 8 bases are shared with TRBD1. This CDR3 comprises 12 residues. Germline V gives CDR1 SGHRS, CDR2 YFSETQ. Unmatched junction bases numbered 1, after V lost 2 bases and J lost 6 bases. CDR3 nucleotide sequence: TGCGCCAGCAGCTTCGACAGGGGCGAGCAGTACTTC. This encodes CASSFDRGEQYF.

The gene calls are TRBV6-5 and TRBJ2-1; 8 bases align to TRBD1. Germline CDR1 MNHEY, CDR2 SVGAGI. CDR3 length: 15 amino acids. V lost 6 bases to trimming and J lost 1 base; unmatched junction nucleotides: 5. The CDR3: CASRLDRGSYNEQFF. The CDR3 DNA reads TGTGCCAGCAGACTCGACAGGGGATCCTACAATGAGCAGTTCTTC.

J is TRBJ2-7 and V is TRBV7-6, with 8 bases fitting TRBD1. Germline lookup yields CDR1 SGHVS and CDR2 FNYEAQ. The trim removed 6 bases at V and 2 bases at J, leaving 6 bases unmatched. The CDR3 sequence is 14 residues long. CDR3: CASSKQGGTYEQYF. The CDR3 DNA follows: TGTGCCAGCAGTAAACAGGGGGGAACCTACGAGCAGTACTTC.

J is TRBJ2-5 and V is TRBV7-9, with D perhaps matching TRBD2 (6 bases). V lost 2 bases and J 1 base, leaving 11 bases between the germline ends. This CDR3 has 15 residues. In germline, CDR1 is SEHNR, CDR2 FQNEAQ (reference sequence). The CDR3 nucleotides are TGTGCCAGCAGCTTATTGGACTACGTCCAAGAGACCCAGTACTTC. Amino acids: CASSLLDYVQETQYF.

The rearrangement links TRBV7-2 to TRBJ2-3; D gene ambiguous. Germline assignment: CDR1 SGHTA and CDR2 FQGNSA. V lost 0 bases and J 0 bases, leaving 7 bases between the germline ends. The length of the CDR3 is 15 residues. The CDR3, as DNA: TGTGCCAGCAGCTTAGCCATCACTAGCACAGATACGCAGTATTTT. Its translation is CASSLAITSTDTQYF.

This chain uses TRBV4-1 with TRBJ2-1; tentatively, D is TRBD2 (6 bases). V lost 5 bases and J 12 bases, leaving 14 bases between the germline ends. The CDR3 is made up of 12 amino acids. Per the germline V gene, CDR1 is MGHRA and CDR2 is YSYEKL. CDR3 sequence: CASSSELEGQFF. DNA of the CDR3: TGCGCCAGCAGCAGCGAGTTGGAGGGGCAGTTCTTC.

The chain recombines TRBV19 with TRBJ1-5; 8 positions match TRBD1. The CDR3 covers 16 residues. V gave up 4 bases and J gave up 2 bases; unmatched junction bases: 7. From germline, CDR1 is LNHDA and CDR2 SQIVND (reference sequence). CDR3 loop: CASSTTGGYGNQPQHF. DNA for the CDR3: TGTGCCAGTAGTACTACAGGGGGATATGGCAATCAGCCCCAGCATTTT.

V usage is TRBV6-5 and J usage is TRBJ2-3, with D maybe TRBD2 (5 bases). Germline values: CDR1 MNHEY, CDR2 SVGAGI. This CDR3 is built from 13 residues. V lost 10 bases to trimming and J lost 4 bases, with 15 bases between them. The CDR3 is CATRTEGADTQYF. DNA for the CDR3: TGTGCCACCCGTACCGAGGGTGCAGATACGCAGTATTTT.

Note on this clone: Other DNA variants within this sample encode the same CDR3. This sequence joins TRBV4-1 and TRBJ2-7; D is undetermined. The CDR3 has 13 amino acids. Looked up from germline, CDR1 is MGHRA and CDR2 is YSYEKL. Trimming took off 1 base at V and 3 bases at J, with 7 bases between the two ends. The DNA for the CDR3 is TGCGCCAGCAGCCAAGTGGGCAGCTACGAGCAGTACTTC. Translating it yields CASSQVGSYEQYF.

The gene calls are TRBV18 and TRBJ2-7, with TRBD1 matching 9 bases. CDR1 KGHSH and CDR2 LQKENI come from the germline V gene. The CDR3 runs to 15 residues. V shed 6 bases and J 0 bases; nucleotides not matched to a gene: 6. The CDR3 coding sequence is TGTGCCAGCTCCCCAGACAGGGGGAGCTCCTACGAGCAGTACTTC. Translated, it gives CASSPDRGSSYEQYF.